This T cell receptor beta chain was found in a study of T cell changes during pregnancy in multiple sclerosis. This clone was seen a few times. CDR1 and CDR2 (germline): MGHRA, YSYEKL. The CDR3 loop spans 16 amino acids. V shed 3 bases and J shed 0 bases, with 14 bases lying between them. Data came from immunoSEQ multiplex PCR; TCRdb stores just in-frame clones and leaves some out. The table lists tens of thousands of clones, 90% of them singletons. This clonotype was obtained from a female donor with multiple sclerosis, enrolled in a pregnancy study. Here the sequenced sample was peripheral blood, taken in the third trimester of pregnancy. The chain links TRBV4-1 to TRBJ1-1; no reliable D call. For the CDR3, the DNA is TGCGCCAGCAGCCATAGCGCCAGCCTCTTGAACACTGAAGCTTTCTTT. Amino acids: CASSHSASLLNTEAFF.